The sequence of this T cell receptor (beta chain) was determined in a study of cytomegalovirus exposure and HLA in healthy donors. Findings and caveats of the study: In a later analysis, at a false discovery rate of 0.05, roughly 17,000 TCR beta sequences matched HLA alleles. Accurate prediction of most subjects' HLA-A and HLA-B alleles from TCR beta sequences was reported. It was 150 to 200 TCR beta chains that were listed as cytomegalovirus-associated.

In the PCR, 60 Vbeta and 13 Jbeta primers were used. Sequenced by immunoSEQ multiplex PCR; TCRdb stores in-frame clones only, minus some. This sample lists 90,000 to 150,000 clones; its ten largest clones have around 3.6%. The V gene lost 0 bases and the J gene lost 2 bases, with 12 bases spanning the gap. The CDR3 length is 15 residues. Germline CDR1 SGDLS, CDR2 YYNGEE. A remark on this clone: Its cognate antigen is unknown.

This receptor was obtained from a man aged 18 to 29 in good health and CMV-seronegative. The chain recombines TRBV9 with TRBJ2-7, with D uncertain. Material for sequencing was PBMCs. CDR3 protein: CASSVAESPPYEQYF. The CDR3 coding sequence is TGTGCCAGCAGCGTAGCGGAGTCCCCCCCCTACGAGCAGTACTTC.